Sequencing of this T cell receptor beta chain was carried out in a study of OX40 agonist ivuxolimab in advanced cancers. Study-level findings and limits: Nonresponders included some who also had low normalized T-cell clonal expansion. In CD8+ T cells, expanded clones were on average more numerous than in CD4+.

Comment on this clone: Its antigen is currently unknown.

The cohort excluded patients with autoimmune disease history or systemic immunosuppression. Clones were read by immunoSEQ multiplex PCR, and TCRdb kept only the in-frame ones, dropping some. In the table there are roughly 40,000 clones, approximately 80% of which are singletons. The source was CD4+ or CD8+ T cells sorted from blood, collected in a trial of the OX40 agonist ivuxolimab. The sequence derives from an adult with an advanced solid tumor such as melanoma, head and neck, liver or kidney cancer.

The CDR3 reads CASGQDLYYGYTF. In DNA, the CDR3 is TGTGCCAGTGGACAGGACTTGTACTATGGCTACACCTTC. This sequence joins TRBV6-5 and TRBJ1-2; 7 nucleotides agree with TRBD1. The V gene end was trimmed by 9 bases and the J gene end by 3 bases; junction bases not matched to a gene: 7. The CDR3 is made up of 13 amino acids. Germline lookup yields CDR1 MNHEY and CDR2 SVGAGI.